A selection of T cell receptor beta chains follows, all from one sample in a study of T cell responses to AZD1222 COVID-19 vaccine. Assay: immunoSEQ multiplex PCR; the TCRdb copy retains only in-frame clones and omits some. The sample contains approximately 69,000 clones, approximately 87% of which appear only once. The source was peripheral blood, collected 28 days after the second AZD1222 dose. The receptor source for this set is an adult who received the AZD1222 COVID-19 vaccine. Both conserved end residues are trimmed from each CDR3. Each record gives: V gene, J gene, CDR3 protein.

TRBV7-2	TRBJ2-7	ASSEPSYEQY
TRBV3-1/TRBV3-2	TRBJ2-3	ASSQDWGGAYTQY
TRBV6-2/TRBV6-3	TRBJ2-7	ASSLTSGTSGGTYEQY
TRBV5-4	TRBJ2-1	ASSRPGTSKVNEQF
TRBV5-1	TRBJ1-2	ASSLVPTRGYT
TRBV19	TRBJ1-2	ASSPLDRESYGYT
TRBV18	TRBJ1-2	ASSPNEGGNYGYT
TRBV5-4	TRBJ2-6	ASSLDRPGANVLT
TRBV11-1	TRBJ1-2	ASSPQSGANYGYT
TRBV9	TRBJ2-7	ASSAGTRGLEQY
TRBV9	TRBJ2-3	ASSVGEALVADTQY
TRBV7-9	TRBJ2-2	ASSPLSQGGWTGELF
TRBV9	TRBJ1-5	ASSVGEDQPQH
TRBV11-3	TRBJ1-2	ASSRGGKNGYT
TRBV29-1	TRBJ2-4	STSDRSLAKNIQY
TRBV5-4	TRBJ2-2	ATQNTQNGELF
TRBV3-1/TRBV3-2	TRBJ2-1	ASSQSLLAYNEQF
TRBV6-1	TRBJ2-7	ASSDLAGGVLYEQY
TRBV12-5	TRBJ2-7	ASGFLRTGGLYEQY
TRBV7-9	TRBJ1-2	ASRGGPYGYT
TRBV6-6	TRBJ1-2	ASKGGGPAYGYT
TRBV6-5	TRBJ1-5	ASCRPGSPQPQH
TRBV7-6	TRBJ2-5	ASSLAPPEAQETQY
TRBV7-9	TRBJ2-1	ASIRAGDIYNEQF
TRBV7-9	TRBJ2-2	ASSLGAGADTGELF
TRBV6-6	TRBJ2-7	ASSYYRGGTSYEQY
TRBV5-6	TRBJ2-5	ASTEGLQETQY
TRBV5-1	TRBJ2-1	ASSVNSGSSYNEQF
TRBV14	TRBJ2-1	ASSQVSGGTHTYNEQF
TRBV5-1	TRBJ2-5	ASSYGGSTQETQY
TRBV11-1	TRBJ1-1	ASSSQGNTEAF
TRBV27	TRBJ2-2	ASTGSSGGTGELF
TRBV9	TRBJ2-2	ASSVASGGLNTGELF
TRBV4-2	TRBJ2-3	ASSQETPPRTDTQY
TRBV11-2	TRBJ2-2	ASSYHGGTNTGELF
TRBV5-6	TRBJ2-2	ASSFQGWTGELF
TRBV6-5	TRBJ2-3	ASNQQGALRDTQY
TRBV3-1/TRBV3-2	TRBJ2-7	ASSRPAQGVYEQY
TRBV5-1	TRBJ1-1	ASSSGANTEAF
TRBV7-8	TRBJ2-1	ASSQSGSGYNEQF
TRBV5-1	TRBJ1-1	ASSPTGFGTEAF
TRBV11-3	TRBJ2-2	ASSPGQGATRLAGELF
TRBV10-3	TRBJ1-4	AISEIVRTGLF
TRBV12-3/TRBV12-4	TRBJ2-7	ASSFKAYEQY
TRBV27	TRBJ2-1	ASNPGRVGLQF
TRBV21-1	TRBJ1-3	ASSKRRSSGNTIY
TRBV7-6	TRBJ2-7	ASSLKGEQY
TRBV9	TRBJ1-2	ASSQQLGGLFGYGYT